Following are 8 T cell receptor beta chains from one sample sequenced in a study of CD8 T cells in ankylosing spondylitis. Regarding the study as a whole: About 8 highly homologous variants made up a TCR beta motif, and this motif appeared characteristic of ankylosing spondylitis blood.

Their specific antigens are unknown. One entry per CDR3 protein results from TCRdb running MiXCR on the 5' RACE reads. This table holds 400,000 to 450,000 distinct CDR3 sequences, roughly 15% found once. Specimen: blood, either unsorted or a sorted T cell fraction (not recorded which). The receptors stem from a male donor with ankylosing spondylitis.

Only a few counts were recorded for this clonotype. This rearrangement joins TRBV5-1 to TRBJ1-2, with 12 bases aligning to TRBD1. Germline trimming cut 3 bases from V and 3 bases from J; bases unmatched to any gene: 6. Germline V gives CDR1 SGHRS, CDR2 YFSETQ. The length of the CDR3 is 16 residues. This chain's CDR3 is CASSSGQGATDYGYTF. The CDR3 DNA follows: TGCGCCAGCAGCTCGGGACAGGGGGCAACAGACTATGGCTACACCTTC.

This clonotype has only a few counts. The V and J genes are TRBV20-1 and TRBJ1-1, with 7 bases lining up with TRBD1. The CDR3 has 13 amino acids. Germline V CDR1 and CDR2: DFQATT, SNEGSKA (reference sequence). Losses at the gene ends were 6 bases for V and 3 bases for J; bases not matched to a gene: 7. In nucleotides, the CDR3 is TGCAGTGCGACAGGGAGAGTGGACACTGAAGCTTTCTTT. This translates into CSATGRVDTEAFF.

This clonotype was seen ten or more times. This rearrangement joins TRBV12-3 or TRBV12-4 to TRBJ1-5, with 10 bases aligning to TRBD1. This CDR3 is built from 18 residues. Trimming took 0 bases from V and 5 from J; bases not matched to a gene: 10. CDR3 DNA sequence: TGTGCCAGCAGTTTAGCGCTTCGGGGACAGGGGACCCATCAGCCCCAGCATTTT. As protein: CASSLALRGQGTHQPQHF.

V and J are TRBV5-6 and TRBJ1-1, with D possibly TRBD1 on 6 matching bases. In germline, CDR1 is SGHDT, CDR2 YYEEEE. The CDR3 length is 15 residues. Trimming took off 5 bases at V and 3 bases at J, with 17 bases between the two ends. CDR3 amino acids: CASSQGAGADTEAFF. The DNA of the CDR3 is TGTGCCAGCAGTCAGGGTGCAGGGGCGGACACTGAAGCTTTCTTT.

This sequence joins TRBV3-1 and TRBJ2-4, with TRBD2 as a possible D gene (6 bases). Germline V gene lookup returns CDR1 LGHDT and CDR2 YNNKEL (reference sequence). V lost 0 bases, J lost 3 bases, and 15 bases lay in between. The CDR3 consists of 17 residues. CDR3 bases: TGTGCCAGCAGCCAAGAAGGTGGGGGACTGGACAAAAACATTCAGTACTTC. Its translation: CASSQEGGGLDKNIQYF. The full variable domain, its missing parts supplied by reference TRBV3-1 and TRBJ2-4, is DTAVSQTPKYLVTQMGNDKSIKCEQNLGHDTMYWYKQDSKKFLKIMFSYNNKELIINETVPNRFSPKSPDKAHLNLHINSLELGDSAVYFCASSQEGGGLDKNIQYFGAGTRLSVL.

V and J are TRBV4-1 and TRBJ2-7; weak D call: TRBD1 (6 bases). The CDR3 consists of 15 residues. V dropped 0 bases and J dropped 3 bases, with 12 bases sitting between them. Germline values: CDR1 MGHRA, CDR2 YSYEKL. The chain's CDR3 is CASSQDTGSGYEQYF. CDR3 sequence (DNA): TGCGCCAGCAGCCAAGATACAGGGTCGGGCTACGAGCAGTACTTC.

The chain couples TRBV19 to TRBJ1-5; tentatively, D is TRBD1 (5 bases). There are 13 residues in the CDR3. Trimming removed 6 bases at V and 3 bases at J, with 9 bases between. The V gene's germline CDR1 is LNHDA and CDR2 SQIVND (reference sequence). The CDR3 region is CASRRTNNQPQHF. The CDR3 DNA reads TGTGCCAGTAGAAGGACAAACAATCAGCCCCAGCATTTT.

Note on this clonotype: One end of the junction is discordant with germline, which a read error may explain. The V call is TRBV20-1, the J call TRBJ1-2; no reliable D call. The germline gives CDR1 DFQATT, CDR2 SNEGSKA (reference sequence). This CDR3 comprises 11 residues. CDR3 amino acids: CSARAERGYTF. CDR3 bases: TGCAGTGCAAGAGCCGAGCGGGGCTACACCTTC.